The TCR beta chain described here comes from a study of vaccination and CD4 T cells after COVID-19. Of note for this clonotype: What it binds is not known.

Study-wide points: Vaccine-specific clones numbering 304 of 307 showed spike mono-reactivity in convalescent patients. Detection of a median around 86% of reactive clones in convalescent patients was confined to the period after vaccination.

Stated treatment: roughly ten-day PBMC culture with coronavirus spike peptide pools or control peptides (ViraFEST assay). IL-2 at about 10 IU/ml and peptide pools at roughly 10 ug/ml were added to PBMCs cultured at a few million per well. Trimming stripped 5 bases from V and 7 bases from J, with 12 bases between. Germline V CDR1 and CDR2: SGHTA, FQGTGA. This CDR3 has 14 amino acids. The Oncomine TCR Beta short-read assay sequenced DNA from cultured CD4+ T cells. A single record per CDR3 protein comes from TCRdb applying MiXCR to the PCR reads. Among 10,000 to 15,000 distinct CDR3 sequences, around 78% were seen once, and the ten largest hold roughly 24%.

Sequencing input: CD4+ T cells from blood, cultured in vitro. This clonotype was sampled from a human donor who had recovered from COVID-19. This chain joins TRBV7-3 and TRBJ1-6, with a tentative D call TRBD1 (6 bases). The CDR3 spells CASSLGQKNSPLHF. For the CDR3, the DNA is TGTGCCAGCAGCCTAGGACAGAAGAATTCACCCCTCCACTTT.